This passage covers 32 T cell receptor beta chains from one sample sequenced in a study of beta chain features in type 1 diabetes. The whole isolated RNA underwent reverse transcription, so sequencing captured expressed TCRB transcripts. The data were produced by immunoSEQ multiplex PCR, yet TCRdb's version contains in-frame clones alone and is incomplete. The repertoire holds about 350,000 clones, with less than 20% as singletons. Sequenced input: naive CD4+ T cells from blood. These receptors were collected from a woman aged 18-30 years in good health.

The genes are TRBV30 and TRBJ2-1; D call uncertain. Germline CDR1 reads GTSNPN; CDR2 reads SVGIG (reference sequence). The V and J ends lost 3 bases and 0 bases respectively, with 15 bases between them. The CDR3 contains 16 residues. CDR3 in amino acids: CAWRPPGGRSYNEQFF. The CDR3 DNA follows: TGTGCCTGGAGACCCCCTGGCGGTCGCTCCTACAATGAGCAGTTCTTC.

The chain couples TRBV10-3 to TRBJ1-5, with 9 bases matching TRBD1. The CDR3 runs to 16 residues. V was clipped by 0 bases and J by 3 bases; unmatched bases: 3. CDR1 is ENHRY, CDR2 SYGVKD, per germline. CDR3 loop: CAISESGTGNNQPQHF. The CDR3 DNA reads TGTGCCATCAGTGAGTCGGGGACAGGGAACAATCAGCCCCAGCATTTT.

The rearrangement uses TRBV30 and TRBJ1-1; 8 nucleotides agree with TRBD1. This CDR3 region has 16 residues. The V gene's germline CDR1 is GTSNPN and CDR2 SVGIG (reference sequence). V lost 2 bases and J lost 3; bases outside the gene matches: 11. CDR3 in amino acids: CAWSTPRDRIHTEAFF. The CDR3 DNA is TGTGCCTGGAGTACCCCCCGGGACAGGATTCACACTGAAGCTTTCTTT.

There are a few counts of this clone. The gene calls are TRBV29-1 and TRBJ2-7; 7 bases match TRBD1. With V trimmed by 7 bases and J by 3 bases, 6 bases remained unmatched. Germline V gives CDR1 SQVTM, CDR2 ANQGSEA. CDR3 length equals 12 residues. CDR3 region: CSAQGQFYEQYF. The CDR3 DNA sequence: TGCAGCGCGCAGGGACAGTTCTACGAGCAGTACTTC.

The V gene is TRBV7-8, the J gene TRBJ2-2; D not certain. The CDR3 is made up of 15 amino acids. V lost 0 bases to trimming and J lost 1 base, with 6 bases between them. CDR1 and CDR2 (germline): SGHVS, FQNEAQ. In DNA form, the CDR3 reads TGTGCCAGCAGCTTAGCGGGCAGGAACACCGGGGAGCTGTTTTTT. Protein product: CASSLAGRNTGELFF.

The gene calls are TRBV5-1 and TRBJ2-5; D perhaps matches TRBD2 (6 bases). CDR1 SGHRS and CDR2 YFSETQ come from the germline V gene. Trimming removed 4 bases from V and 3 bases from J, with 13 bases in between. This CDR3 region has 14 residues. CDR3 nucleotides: TGCGCCAGCAGCCCGGCGGGGCCTGAAGAGACCCAGTACTTC. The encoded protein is CASSPAGPEETQYF.

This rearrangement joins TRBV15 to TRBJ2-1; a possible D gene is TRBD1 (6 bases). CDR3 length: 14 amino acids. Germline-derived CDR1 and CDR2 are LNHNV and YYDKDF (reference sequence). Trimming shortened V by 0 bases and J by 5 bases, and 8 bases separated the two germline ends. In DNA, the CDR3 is TGTGCCACCAGCAGAGAAGGGGGACACAATGAGCAGTTCTTC. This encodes CATSREGGHNEQFF.

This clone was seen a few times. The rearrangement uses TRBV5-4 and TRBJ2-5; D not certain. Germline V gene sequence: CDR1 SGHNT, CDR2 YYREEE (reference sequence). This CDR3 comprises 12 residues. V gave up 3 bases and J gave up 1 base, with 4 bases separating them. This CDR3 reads CASSWPQETQYF. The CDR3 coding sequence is TGTGCCAGCAGCTGGCCCCAAGAGACCCAGTACTTC.

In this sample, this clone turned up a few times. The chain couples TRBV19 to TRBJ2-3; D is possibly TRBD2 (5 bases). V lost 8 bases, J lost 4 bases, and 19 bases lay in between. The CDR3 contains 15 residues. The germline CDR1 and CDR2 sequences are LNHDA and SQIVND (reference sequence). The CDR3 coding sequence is TGTGCCAGTTCCGCGGCCGGGGTACCGGCAGATACGCAGTATTTT. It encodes CASSAAGVPADTQYF.

CDR3 nucleotides: TGTGCCAGCAGCTTAGCGGCACAGGGCGTTGAGCAGTTCTTC. Encoded protein: CASSLAAQGVEQFF. V and J are TRBV7-9 and TRBJ2-1; D may be TRBD1 (6 bases). In germline, CDR1 is SEHNR, CDR2 FQNEAQ (reference sequence). The CDR3 consists of 14 residues. V was pared by 0 bases and J by 9 bases, with 12 bases between.

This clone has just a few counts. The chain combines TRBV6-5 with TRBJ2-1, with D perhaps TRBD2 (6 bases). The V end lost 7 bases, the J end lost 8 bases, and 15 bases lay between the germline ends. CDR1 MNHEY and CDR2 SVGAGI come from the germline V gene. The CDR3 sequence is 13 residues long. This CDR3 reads CASTPRGGDEQFF. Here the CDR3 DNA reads TGTGCCAGCACCCCCCGCGGAGGGGATGAGCAGTTCTTC.

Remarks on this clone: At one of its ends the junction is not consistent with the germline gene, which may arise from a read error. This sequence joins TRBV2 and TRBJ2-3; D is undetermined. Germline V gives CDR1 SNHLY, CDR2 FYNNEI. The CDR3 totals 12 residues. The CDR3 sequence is CASTELTLRVYF. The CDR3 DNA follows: TGTGCCAGCACTGAACTCACTCTCCGCGTGTATTTT.

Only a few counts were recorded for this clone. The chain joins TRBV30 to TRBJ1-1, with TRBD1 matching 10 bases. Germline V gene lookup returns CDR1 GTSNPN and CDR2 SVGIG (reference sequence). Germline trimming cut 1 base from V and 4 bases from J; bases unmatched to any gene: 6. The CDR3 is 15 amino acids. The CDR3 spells CAWSEFRDRGTEAFF. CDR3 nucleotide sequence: TGTGCCTGGAGTGAGTTCCGGGACAGGGGCACTGAAGCTTTCTTT.

In DNA form, the CDR3 reads TGTGCCAGTAGAGAAGGACTAGCGGGCTACAATGAGCAGTTCTTC. This encodes CASREGLAGYNEQFF. This chain joins TRBV19 and TRBJ2-1, with 11 bases lining up with TRBD2. Germline CDR1 is LNHDA and CDR2 is SQIVND (reference sequence). V dropped 6 bases and J dropped 3; count of bases not matched to a gene: 4. The CDR3 consists of 15 residues.

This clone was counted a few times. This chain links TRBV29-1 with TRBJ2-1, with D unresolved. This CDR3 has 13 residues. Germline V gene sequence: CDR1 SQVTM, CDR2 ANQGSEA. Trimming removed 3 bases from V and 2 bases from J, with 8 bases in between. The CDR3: CSVEQVPYNEQFF. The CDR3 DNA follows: TGCAGCGTTGAGCAGGTACCCTACAATGAGCAGTTCTTC.

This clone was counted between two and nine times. The CDR3 reads CSVVGAGNTIYF. For the CDR3, the DNA is TGCAGCGTTGTAGGGGCTGGAAACACCATATATTTT. The gene calls are TRBV29-1 and TRBJ1-3; TRBD1 might be the D (5 bases). CDR1 and CDR2 from the germline V gene are SQVTM and ANQGSEA. Trimming stripped 4 bases from V and 2 bases from J, with 6 bases between. CDR3 length: 12 residues. The full variable domain, in which reference TRBV29-1 and TRBJ1-3 provide the parts outside the CDR3, is SAVISQKPSRDICQRGTSLTIQCQVDSQVTMMFWYRQQPGQSLTLIATANQGSEATYESGFVIDKFPISRPNLTFSTLTVSNMSPEDSSIYLCSVVGAGNTIYFGEGSWLTVV.

Here the CDR3 DNA reads TGCAGCGTTGGGGAGGGGGCTGAAGCTTTCTTT. This translates into CSVGEGAEAFF. This chain joins TRBV29-1 and TRBJ1-1, with TRBD1 as a possible D gene (6 bases). Trimming took off 4 bases at V and 6 bases at J, with 9 bases between the two ends. This CDR3 has 11 residues. Germline CDR1 reads SQVTM; CDR2 reads ANQGSEA.

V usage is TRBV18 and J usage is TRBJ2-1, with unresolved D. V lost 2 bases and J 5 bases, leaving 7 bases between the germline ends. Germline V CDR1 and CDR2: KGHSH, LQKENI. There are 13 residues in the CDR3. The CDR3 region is CASSPRSDNEQFF. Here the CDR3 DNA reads TGTGCCAGCTCACCAAGGAGCGACAATGAGCAGTTCTTC.

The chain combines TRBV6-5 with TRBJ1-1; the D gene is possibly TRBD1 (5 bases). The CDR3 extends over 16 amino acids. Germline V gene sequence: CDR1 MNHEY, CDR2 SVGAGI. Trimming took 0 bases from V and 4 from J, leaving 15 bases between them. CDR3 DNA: TGTGCCAGCAGTTACTCGATCAACTCAAGGGGCACTGAAGCTTTCTTT. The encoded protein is CASSYSINSRGTEAFF.

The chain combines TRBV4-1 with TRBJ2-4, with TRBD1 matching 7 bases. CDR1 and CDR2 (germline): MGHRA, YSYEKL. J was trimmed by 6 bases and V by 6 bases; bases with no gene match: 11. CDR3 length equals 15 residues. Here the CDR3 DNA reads TGCGCCAGCAGACCAGACAGGGTAGATTCAAACATTCAGTACTTC. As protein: CASRPDRVDSNIQYF.

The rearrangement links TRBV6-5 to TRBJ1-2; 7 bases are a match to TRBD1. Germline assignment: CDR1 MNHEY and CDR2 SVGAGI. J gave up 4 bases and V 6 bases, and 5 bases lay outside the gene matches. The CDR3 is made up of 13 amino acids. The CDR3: CASSRDSFYGYTF. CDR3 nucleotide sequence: TGTGCCAGCAGCCGGGACAGCTTCTATGGCTACACCTTC.

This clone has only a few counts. CDR3 amino acids: CASSQRAGNTEAFF. As DNA, the CDR3 is TGTGCCAGCAGTCAGCGTGCTGGTAACACTGAAGCTTTCTTT. The V and J genes are TRBV6-5 and TRBJ1-1, with D unresolved. Trimming pared 5 bases from V and 2 bases from J, leaving 12 bases between. The CDR3 is 14 residues long. CDR1 is MNHEY and CDR2 is SVGAGI in the germline V gene.

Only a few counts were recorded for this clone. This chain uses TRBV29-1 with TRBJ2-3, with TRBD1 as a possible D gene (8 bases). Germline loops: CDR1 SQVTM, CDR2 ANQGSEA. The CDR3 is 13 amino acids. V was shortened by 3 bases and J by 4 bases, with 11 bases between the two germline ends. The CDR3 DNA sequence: TGCAGCGTTGATACAGGGGGGGCAGATACGCAGTATTTT. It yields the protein CSVDTGGADTQYF.

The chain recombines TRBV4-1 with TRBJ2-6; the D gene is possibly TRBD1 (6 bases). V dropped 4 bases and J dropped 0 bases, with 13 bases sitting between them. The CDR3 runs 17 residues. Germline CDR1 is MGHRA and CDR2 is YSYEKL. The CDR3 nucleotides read TGCGCCAGCAGCCCTGGACAGTCCCTCTCTGGGGCCAACGTCCTGACTTTC. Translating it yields CASSPGQSLSGANVLTF.

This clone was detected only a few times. The CDR3 sequence is CASSFRGDSSWETQYF. The CDR3 region has the DNA TGTGCCAGCAGCTTCAGAGGGGACAGCAGTTGGGAGACCCAGTACTTC. V usage is TRBV7-2 and J usage is TRBJ2-5, with 7 bases fitting TRBD1. CDR3 length: 16 residues. V lost 3 bases, J lost 5 bases, and 12 bases stayed unmatched. Germline-derived CDR1 and CDR2 are SGHTA and FQGNSA.

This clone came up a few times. CDR3 in amino acids: CASRTGTLDTGELFF. For the CDR3, the DNA is TGTGCCAGCAGGACAGGGACACTAGACACCGGGGAGCTGTTTTTT. This chain connects TRBV6-5 to TRBJ2-2; 7 bases align to TRBD1. CDR3 length: 15 residues. Germline values: CDR1 MNHEY, CDR2 SVGAGI. V lost 6 bases to trimming and J lost 3 bases; unmatched junction nucleotides: 7.

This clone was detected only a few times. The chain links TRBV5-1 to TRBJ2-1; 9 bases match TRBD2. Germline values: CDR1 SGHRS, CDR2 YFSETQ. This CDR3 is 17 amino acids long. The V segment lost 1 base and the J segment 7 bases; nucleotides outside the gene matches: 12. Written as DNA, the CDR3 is TGCGCCAGCAGCTTGTTGGCGGGAGGGTCTATGGGGAATGAGCAGTTCTTC. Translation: CASSLLAGGSMGNEQFF.

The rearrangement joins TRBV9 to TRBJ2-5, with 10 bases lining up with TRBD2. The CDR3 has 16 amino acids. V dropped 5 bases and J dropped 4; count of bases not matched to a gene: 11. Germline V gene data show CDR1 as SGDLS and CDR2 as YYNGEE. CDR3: CASSPGLAGVRETQYF. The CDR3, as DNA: TGTGCCAGCAGTCCGGGCCTAGCGGGAGTACGAGAGACCCAGTACTTC.

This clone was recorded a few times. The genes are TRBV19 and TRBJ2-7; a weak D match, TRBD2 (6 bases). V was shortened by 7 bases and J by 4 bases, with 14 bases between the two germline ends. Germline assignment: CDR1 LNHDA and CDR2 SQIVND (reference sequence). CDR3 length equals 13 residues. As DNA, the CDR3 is TGTGCCAGTAAGTCGGACGGAGGGTACGAGCAGTACTTC. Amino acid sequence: CASKSDGGYEQYF.

This CDR3 reads CASSLDRGSDGYTF. The CDR3, as DNA: TGCGCCAGCAGCTTGGACAGGGGGTCTGATGGCTACACCTTC. The chain couples TRBV5-1 to TRBJ1-2; 8 nucleotides line up with TRBD1. The junction had 4 bases not matched to a gene; V was cut back by 0 bases and J by 6 bases. Germline CDR1 is SGHRS and CDR2 is YFSETQ. The CDR3 spans 14 residues.

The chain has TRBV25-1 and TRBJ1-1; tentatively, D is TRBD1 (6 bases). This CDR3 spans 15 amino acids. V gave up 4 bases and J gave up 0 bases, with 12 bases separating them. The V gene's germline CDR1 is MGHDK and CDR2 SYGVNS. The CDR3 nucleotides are TGTGCCAGCAGTGCCCCGGACAGCCTGAACACTGAAGCTTTCTTT. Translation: CASSAPDSLNTEAFF. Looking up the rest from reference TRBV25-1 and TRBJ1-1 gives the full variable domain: EADIYQTPRYLVIGTGKKITLECSQTMGHDKMYWYQQDPGMELHLIHYSYGVNSTEKGDLSSESTVSRIRTEHFPLTLESARPSHTSQYLCASSAPDSLNTEAFFGQGTRLTVV.

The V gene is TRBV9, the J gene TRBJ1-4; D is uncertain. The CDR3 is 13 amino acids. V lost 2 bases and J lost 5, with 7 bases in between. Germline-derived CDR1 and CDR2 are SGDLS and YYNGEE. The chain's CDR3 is CASSVRENEKLFF. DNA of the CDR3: TGTGCCAGCAGCGTCCGGGAGAATGAAAAACTGTTTTTT.